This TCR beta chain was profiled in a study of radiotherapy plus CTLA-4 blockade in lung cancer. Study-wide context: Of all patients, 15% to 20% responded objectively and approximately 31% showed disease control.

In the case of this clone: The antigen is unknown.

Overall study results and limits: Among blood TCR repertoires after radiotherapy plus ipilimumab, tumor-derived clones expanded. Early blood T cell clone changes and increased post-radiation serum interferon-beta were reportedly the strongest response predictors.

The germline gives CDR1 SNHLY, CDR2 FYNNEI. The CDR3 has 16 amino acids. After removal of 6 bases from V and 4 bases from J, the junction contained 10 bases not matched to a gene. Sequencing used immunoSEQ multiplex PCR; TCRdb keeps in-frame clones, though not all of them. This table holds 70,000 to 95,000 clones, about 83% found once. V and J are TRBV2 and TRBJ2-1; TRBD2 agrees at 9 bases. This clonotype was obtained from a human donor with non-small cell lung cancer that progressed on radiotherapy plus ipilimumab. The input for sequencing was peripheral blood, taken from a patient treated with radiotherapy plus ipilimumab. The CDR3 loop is CASSHPGLAPYNEQFF. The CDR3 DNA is TGTGCCAGCAGCCACCCCGGACTAGCGCCTTACAATGAGCAGTTCTTC.